This is a list of T cell receptor beta chains from one sample in a study of blood T cell repertoires in COVID-19. Sequencing was performed with immunoSEQ multiplex PCR; in TCRdb, only in-frame clones are kept and a portion is missing. The sample records about 250,000 clones, approximately 90% being singletons. Source material: PBMCs or T cells enriched from blood (not recorded which). The receptors shown here come from a woman aged 18-35 years who had recovered from COVID-19. The CDR3 runs from the conserved cysteine through the conserved F or W. Each record gives: clone size, V gene, J gene, D gene, CDR3 length, CDR3 protein, CDR3 DNA. D genes are given only for firm matches. Not every row has a clone size; where given, it reads once, few, many or a size class.

.	TRBV9	TRBJ1-6	TRBD1	15	CASSPRGQGESPLHF	TGTGCCAGCAGCCCCCGGGGACAGGGCGAATCACCCCTCCACTTT
.	TRBV28	TRBJ1-2	TRBD1	13	CASGTGNNYGYTF	TGTGCCAGCGGGACAGGGAATAACTATGGCTACACCTTC
.	TRBV9	TRBJ2-5	TRBD2	14	CASSIGLAAETQYF	TGTGCCAGCAGCATCGGACTAGCGGCCGAGACCCAGTACTTC
.	TRBV24-1	TRBJ2-2	.	14	CATSERRGTGELFF	TGTGCCACCAGTGAGCGCAGAGGCACCGGGGAGCTGTTTTTT
.	TRBV5-6	TRBJ1-4	.	17	CASSSESKTGRGEKLFF	TGTGCCAGCAGCTCGGAGAGCAAAACAGGGCGGGGGGAAAAACTGTTTTTT
.	TRBV28	TRBJ1-1	.	15	CASSLRGSGNTEAFF	TGTGCCAGCAGTTTACGGGGGAGCGGGAACACTGAAGCTTTCTTT
.	TRBV14	TRBJ2-1	TRBD2	16	CASSQVTSGYYNEQFF	TGTGCCAGCAGCCAGGTTACTAGCGGGTACTACAATGAGCAGTTCTTC
.	TRBV5-6	TRBJ1-4	.	13	CASSLVANEKLFF	TGTGCCAGCAGCTTGGTCGCTAATGAAAAACTGTTTTTT
once	TRBV27	TRBJ2-3	TRBD1	16	CASSLTTGGRTDTQYF	TGTGCCAGCAGTCTCACGACAGGGGGAAGGACAGATACGCAGTATTTT
.	TRBV3-1/TRBV3-2	TRBJ1-2	.	14	CASSQERRIYGYTF	TGTGCCAGCAGCCAAGAACGGCGGATCTATGGCTACACCTTC
.	TRBV5-4	TRBJ1-2	.	14	CASSLEGDGYGYTF	TGTGCCAGCAGCTTGGAGGGGGACGGCTATGGCTACACCTTC
.	TRBV19	TRBJ2-1	TRBD1	13	CASSTLQGVEQFF	TGTGCCAGTAGTACCCTCCAGGGGGTTGAGCAGTTCTTC
.	TRBV12-5	TRBJ2-7	TRBD1	16	CASGLVWDREGDEQYF	TGTGCTAGTGGTTTGGTATGGGACAGGGAAGGGGACGAGCAGTACTTC
once	TRBV7-9	TRBJ1-1	.	13	CASSLVGNTEAFF	TGTGCCAGCAGCTTAGTTGGCAACACTGAAGCTTTCTTT
.	TRBV4-1	TRBJ1-3	.	14	CASVRPLSGNTIYF	TGCGCCAGCGTTCGTCCCCTCTCTGGAAACACCATATATTTT
.	TRBV5-1	TRBJ1-5	.	14	CASSLQGGNQPQHF	TGCGCCAGCAGCTTGCAGGGTGGCAATCAGCCCCAGCATTTT
.	TRBV12-3/TRBV12-4	TRBJ2-1	.	11	CASTGANEQFF	TGTGCCAGCACCGGAGCAAATGAGCAGTTCTTC
.	TRBV5-1	TRBJ2-3	TRBD2	16	CASSLAGGAGTDTQYF	TGCGCCAGCAGCCTGGCGGGGGGGGCCGGCACAGATACGCAGTATTTT
.	TRBV6-5	TRBJ2-3	TRBD1	13	CATGDRGRYTQYF	TGTGCCACCGGGGACAGGGGGAGGTATACGCAGTATTTT
.	TRBV30	TRBJ2-7	.	14	CAWSPGHSSYEQYF	TGTGCCTGGAGTCCCGGACATTCCTCCTACGAGCAGTACTTC
.	TRBV28	TRBJ2-5	TRBD1	15	CASSPGTGGAETQYF	TGTGCCAGCAGCCCCGGGACAGGGGGCGCAGAGACCCAGTACTTC
.	TRBV7-3	TRBJ2-3	.	13	CASSLGPTDTQYF	TGTGCCAGCAGCCTAGGCCCCACAGATACGCAGTATTTT
.	TRBV10-1	TRBJ1-2	TRBD1	12	CASRGTGWGYTF	TGCGCCAGCAGAGGGACAGGATGGGGCTACACCTTC
once	TRBV4-2	TRBJ2-7	TRBD2	15	CASSPWGGKAYEQYF	TGTGCCAGCAGCCCCTGGGGGGGAAAGGCCTACGAGCAGTACTTC
.	TRBV6-1	TRBJ1-5	.	17	CASSERGRSLSNQPQHF	TGTGCCAGCAGTGAAAGGGGCAGGTCTTTGAGCAATCAGCCCCAGCATTTT
.	TRBV5-1	TRBJ1-2	TRBD1	14	CASSIQGQDFGYTF	TGCGCCAGCAGCATCCAGGGACAGGACTTTGGCTACACCTTC
.	TRBV2	TRBJ2-4	TRBD1	14	CASSEHRGAHIQYF	TGTGCCAGCAGTGAACACAGGGGGGCCCACATTCAGTACTTC
.	TRBV5-6	TRBJ1-1	TRBD1	15	CASSSYQGVSTEAFF	TGTGCCAGCAGCTCCTACCAGGGGGTGAGCACTGAAGCTTTCTTT
.	TRBV6-5	TRBJ2-3	.	13	CASSRITEDTQYF	TGTGCCAGCAGTCGTATAACTGAAGATACGCAGTATTTT
once	TRBV10-2	TRBJ2-2	TRBD1	14	CASARDRNTGELFF	TGCGCCAGTGCCCGGGACAGGAACACCGGGGAGCTGTTTTTT
.	TRBV4-2	TRBJ2-3	.	14	CASSQLDWTDTQYF	TGTGCCAGCAGCCAGCTGGACTGGACAGATACGCAGTATTTT
few	TRBV4-2	TRBJ1-4	TRBD1	16	CASSQERGTGGEKLFF	TGTGCCAGCAGCCAAGAGCGAGGGACAGGGGGTGAAAAACTGTTTTTT
.	TRBV5-1	TRBJ1-1	TRBD1	13	CASSSQTGFEAFF	TGCGCCAGCAGCTCTCAGACAGGGTTTGAAGCTTTCTTT
once	TRBV19	TRBJ1-1	.	17	CASSIGRDRAVDTEAFF	TGTGCCAGTAGTATAGGGAGGGACCGCGCCGTCGACACTGAAGCTTTCTTT
.	TRBV3-1/TRBV3-2	TRBJ2-7	.	14	CASSPRLTTYEQYF	TGTGCCAGCAGCCCCCGACTAACTACCTACGAGCAGTACTTC
.	TRBV7-9	TRBJ1-4	.	15	CASSLIQVLNEKLFF	TGTGCCAGCAGCTTGATACAGGTGCTTAATGAAAAACTGTTTTTT